The 6 T cell receptor beta chains given below trace back to one sample, sequenced in a study of CD8 T cells in ankylosing spondylitis. TCRdb fed the 5' RACE reads into MiXCR, producing one record per CDR3 protein. This table has more than 150,000 distinct CDR3 sequences, around a sixth appearing once. The sequenced sample was blood, either unsorted or a sorted T cell fraction (not recorded which). These receptors were collected from a male donor aged 5 to 29 with ankylosing spondylitis or in good health (not recorded which).

This clonotype was recorded many times. The chain is built from TRBV12-3 or TRBV12-4 and TRBJ2-2; the D gene is possibly TRBD1 (5 bases). V lost 7 bases to trimming and J lost 4 bases, with 10 bases between them. CDR3 length: 13 amino acids. CDR3: CASNWGGTGELFF. CDR3 DNA sequence: TGTGCCAGCAATTGGGGCGGCACCGGGGAGCTGTTTTTT.

V gene TRBV24-1 combines with J gene TRBJ2-1; 7 bases agree with TRBD1. V gave up 3 bases and J gave up 4 bases; unmatched junction bases: 2. CDR1 and CDR2 from the germline V gene are KGHDR and SFDVKD. The CDR3 is 14 residues long. CDR3 protein: CATSDEGQYNEQFF. CDR3 DNA: TGTGCCACCAGTGATGAGGGACAGTACAATGAGCAGTTCTTC.

The chain has TRBV7-6 and TRBJ2-1, with D uncertain. Trimming left V 1 base short and J 0 bases short, with 10 bases between. The germline gives CDR1 SGHVS, CDR2 FNYEAQ. The CDR3 spans 16 residues. The CDR3, as DNA: TGTGCCAGCAGCTTAGAAGGAGCTAGCTCCTACAATGAGCAGTTCTTC. Its translation is CASSLEGASSYNEQFF.

This clonotype was counted at least ten times. V usage is TRBV7-9 and J usage is TRBJ2-3; D perhaps matches TRBD2 (6 bases). Germline V CDR1 and CDR2: SEHNR, FQNEAQ (reference sequence). V gave up 5 bases and J gave up 1 base, with 10 bases separating them. CDR3 size: 14 residues. The CDR3 region is CASSRDFGTDTQYF. The DNA for the CDR3 is TGTGCCAGCAGCCGGGACTTCGGCACAGATACGCAGTATTTT. The full variable domain, completed using reference TRBV7-9 and TRBJ2-3, is DTGVSQNPRHKITKRGQNVTFRCDPISEHNRLYWYRQTLGQGPEFLTYFQNEAQLEKSRLLSDRFSAERPKGSFSTLEIQRTEQGDSAMYLCASSRDFGTDTQYFGPGTRLTVL.

This clonotype occurred many times. The chain has TRBV29-1 and TRBJ2-7, with D maybe TRBD1 (6 bases). The V gene lost 1 base and the J gene lost 1 base, with 17 bases spanning the gap. In germline, CDR1 is SQVTM, CDR2 ANQGSEA. The CDR3 runs 16 residues. The CDR3 DNA sequence: TGCAGCGTTGAAGCCACTAGTGGTGACAGGTCCTACGAGCAGTACTTC. Encoded protein: CSVEATSGDRSYEQYF.

This chain links TRBV18 with TRBJ1-1; D remains unclear. The germline gives CDR1 KGHSH, CDR2 LQKENI. The CDR3 runs 14 residues. Trimming shortened V by 0 bases and J by 1 base, and 6 bases separated the two germline ends. The CDR3 is CASSPPWPNTEAFF. The CDR3 coding sequence is TGTGCCAGCTCACCACCGTGGCCGAACACTGAAGCTTTCTTT.